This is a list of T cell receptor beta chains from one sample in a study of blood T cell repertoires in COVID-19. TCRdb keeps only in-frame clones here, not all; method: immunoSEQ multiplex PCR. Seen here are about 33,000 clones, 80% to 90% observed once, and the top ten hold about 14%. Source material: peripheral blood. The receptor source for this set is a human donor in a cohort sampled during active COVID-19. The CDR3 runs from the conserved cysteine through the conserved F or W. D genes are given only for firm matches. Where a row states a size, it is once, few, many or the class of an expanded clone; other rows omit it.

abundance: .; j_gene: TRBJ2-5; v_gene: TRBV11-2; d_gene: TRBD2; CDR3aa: CASSSGLLAGGRETQYF; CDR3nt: TGTGCCAGCAGCTCCGGACTGCTAGCGGGGGGTAGAGAGACCCAGTACTTC
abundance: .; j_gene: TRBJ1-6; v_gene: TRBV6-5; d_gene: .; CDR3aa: CASSQGNHSPLHF; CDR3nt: TGTGCCAGCAGTCAGGGAAACCATTCACCCCTCCACTTT
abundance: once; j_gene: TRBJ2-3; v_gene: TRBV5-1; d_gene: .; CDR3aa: CASSLSYSDTQYF; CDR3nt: TGCGCCAGCAGCTTGTCCTACTCAGATACGCAGTATTTT
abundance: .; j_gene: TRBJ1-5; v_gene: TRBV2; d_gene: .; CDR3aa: CATAARGPNFGQPQHF; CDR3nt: TGTGCCACCGCTGCCAGGGGCCCCAACTTTGGTCAGCCCCAGCATTTT
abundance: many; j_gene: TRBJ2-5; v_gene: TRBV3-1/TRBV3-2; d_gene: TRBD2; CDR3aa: CASSQGLRGGQKTQYF; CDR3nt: TGTGCCAGCAGCCAAGGCCTCCGGGGGGGCCAAAAGACCCAGTACTTC
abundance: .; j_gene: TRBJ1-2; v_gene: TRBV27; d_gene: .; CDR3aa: CASSLRTPLLQYYGYTF; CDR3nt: TGTGCCAGCAGTTTACGGACACCACTCCTTCAGTACTATGGCTACACCTTC
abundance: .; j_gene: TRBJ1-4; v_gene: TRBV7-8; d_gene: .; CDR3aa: CASSPGFDSRSNEKLFF; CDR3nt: TGTGCCAGCAGCCCGGGCTTTGACAGCCGCTCTAATGAAAAACTGTTTTTT
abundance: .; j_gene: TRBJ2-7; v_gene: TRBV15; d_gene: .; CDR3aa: CATSVRTEGSYEQYF; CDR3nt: TGTGCCACCAGCGTCCGGACAGAAGGATCCTACGAGCAGTACTTC
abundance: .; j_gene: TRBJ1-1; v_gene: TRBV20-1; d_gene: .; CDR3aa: CSASSGGAGMNTEAFF; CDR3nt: TGCAGTGCTAGTTCGGGGGGCGCGGGCATGAACACTGAAGCTTTCTTT
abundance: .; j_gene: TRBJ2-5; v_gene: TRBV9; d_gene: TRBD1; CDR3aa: CASSAEGGGETQYF; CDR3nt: TGTGCCAGCAGCGCCGAAGGGGGCGGAGAGACCCAGTACTTC
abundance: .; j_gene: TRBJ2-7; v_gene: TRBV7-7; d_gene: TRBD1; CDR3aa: CASSVDRGKEQYF; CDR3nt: TGTGCCAGCAGCGTCGACAGGGGTAAGGAGCAGTACTTC
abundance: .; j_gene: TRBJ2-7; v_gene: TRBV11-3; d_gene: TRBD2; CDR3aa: CASSFPGVAGSYEQYF; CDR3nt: TGTGCCAGCAGCTTCCCCGGGGTAGCGGGCTCCTACGAGCAGTACTTC
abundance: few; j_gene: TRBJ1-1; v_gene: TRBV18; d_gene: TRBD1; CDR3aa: CASSPPRGRRTEAFF; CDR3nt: TGTGCCAGCTCACCACCGAGGGGGCGAAGGACTGAAGCTTTCTTT
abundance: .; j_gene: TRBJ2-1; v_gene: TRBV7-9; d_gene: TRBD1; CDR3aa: CASSSGTASNEQFF; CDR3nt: TGTGCCAGCAGCTCCGGGACAGCCTCCAATGAGCAGTTCTTC
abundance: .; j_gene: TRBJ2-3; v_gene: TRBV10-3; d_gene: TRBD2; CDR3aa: CATTSGGITDTQYF; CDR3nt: TGTGCCACTACAAGCGGGGGGATCACAGATACGCAGTATTTT
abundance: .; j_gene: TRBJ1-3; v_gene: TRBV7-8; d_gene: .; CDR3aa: CASSQRRISGNTIYF; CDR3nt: TGTGCCAGCAGCCAAAGGAGGATCTCTGGAAACACCATATATTTT
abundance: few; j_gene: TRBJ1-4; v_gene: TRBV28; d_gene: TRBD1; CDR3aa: CASSLPDRVEKLFF; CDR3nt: TGTGCCAGCAGTTTACCGGACAGGGTTGAAAAACTGTTTTTT
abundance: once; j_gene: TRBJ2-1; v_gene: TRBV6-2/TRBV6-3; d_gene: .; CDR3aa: CASTPGGSYNEQFF; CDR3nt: TGTGCCAGCACCCCCGGGGGATCCTACAATGAGCAGTTCTTC
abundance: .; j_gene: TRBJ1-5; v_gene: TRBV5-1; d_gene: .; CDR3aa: CASSLGITPSNQPQHF; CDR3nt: TGCGCCAGCAGCCTCGGGATTACCCCTAGCAATCAGCCCCAGCATTTT
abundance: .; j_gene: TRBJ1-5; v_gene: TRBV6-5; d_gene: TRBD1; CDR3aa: CASSLQGNNQPQHF; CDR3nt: TGTGCCAGCAGTCTACAGGGGAACAATCAGCCCCAGCATTTT
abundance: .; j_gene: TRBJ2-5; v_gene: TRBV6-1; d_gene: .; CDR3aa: CASSDSPGVGETQYF; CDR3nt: TGTGCCAGCAGTGACAGTCCCGGGGTCGGAGAGACCCAGTACTTC
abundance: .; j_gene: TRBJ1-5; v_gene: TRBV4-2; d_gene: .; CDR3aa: CASSQEFGSNQPQHF; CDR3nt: TGTGCCAGCAGCCAAGAATTCGGTAGCAATCAGCCCCAGCATTTT
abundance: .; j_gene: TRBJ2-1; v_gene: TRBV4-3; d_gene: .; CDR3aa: CASSQVSESYNEQFF; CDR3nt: TGCGCCAGCAGCCAAGTAAGCGAGTCCTACAATGAGCAGTTCTTC
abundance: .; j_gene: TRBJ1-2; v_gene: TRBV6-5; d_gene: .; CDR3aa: CASSYSLRGGYTF; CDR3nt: TGTGCCAGCAGTTACTCCCTTCGGGGGGGCTACACCTTC
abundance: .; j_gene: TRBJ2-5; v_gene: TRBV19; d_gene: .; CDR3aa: CASSTRETQYF; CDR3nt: TGTGCCAGTAGTACCAGGGAGACCCAGTACTTC
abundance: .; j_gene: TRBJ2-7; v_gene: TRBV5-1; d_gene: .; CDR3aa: CASSLELVSSYEQYF; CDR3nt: TGCGCCAGCAGCTTGGAATTGGTTAGCTCCTACGAGCAGTACTTC
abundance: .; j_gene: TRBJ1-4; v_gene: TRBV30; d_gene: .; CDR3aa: CAWLRPRGEKLFF; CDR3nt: TGTGCCTGGCTCCGGCCTAGAGGTGAAAAACTGTTTTTT
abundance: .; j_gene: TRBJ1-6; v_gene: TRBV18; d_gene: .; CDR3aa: CASSTRVDRSNSPLHF; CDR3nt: TGTGCCAGCTCAACGAGAGTTGACAGGTCTAATTCACCCCTCCACTTT
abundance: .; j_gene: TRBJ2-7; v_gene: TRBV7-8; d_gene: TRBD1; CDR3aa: CASSMEPGTANEQYF; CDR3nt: TGTGCCAGCAGCATGGAACCCGGGACAGCTAACGAGCAGTACTTC
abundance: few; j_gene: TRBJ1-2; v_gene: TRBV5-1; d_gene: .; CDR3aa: CASSWGTNYGYTF; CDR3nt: TGCGCCAGTTCCTGGGGCACTAACTATGGCTACACCTTC
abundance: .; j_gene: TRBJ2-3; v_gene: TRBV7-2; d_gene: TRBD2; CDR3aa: CASSLGGGADTQYF; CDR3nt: TGTGCCAGCAGCTTAGGGGGGGGTGCAGATACGCAGTATTTT
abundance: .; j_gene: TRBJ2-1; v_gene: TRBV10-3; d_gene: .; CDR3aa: CAITDLPPNEQFF; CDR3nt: TGTGCCATCACTGATCTCCCCCCCAATGAGCAGTTCTTC
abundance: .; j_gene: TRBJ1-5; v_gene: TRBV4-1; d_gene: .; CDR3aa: CASSQDVARGLHF; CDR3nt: TGCGCCAGCAGCCAAGATGTGGCTAGGGGTTTGCATTTT
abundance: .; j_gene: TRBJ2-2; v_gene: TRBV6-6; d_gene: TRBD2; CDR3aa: CASSAEGLLGELFF; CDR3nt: TGTGCCAGCAGTGCCGAGGGACTACTCGGGGAGCTGTTTTTT
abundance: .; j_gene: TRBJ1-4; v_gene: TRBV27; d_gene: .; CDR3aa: CASSLSKVLRPNEKLFF; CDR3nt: TGTGCCAGCAGTTTATCGAAAGTTTTGCGGCCAAATGAAAAACTGTTTTTT
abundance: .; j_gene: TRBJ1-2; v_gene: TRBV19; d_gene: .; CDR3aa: CASSIGIAGGRWYGYTF; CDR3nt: TGTGCCAGTAGTATCGGAATAGCGGGGGGGCGTTGGTATGGCTACACCTTC
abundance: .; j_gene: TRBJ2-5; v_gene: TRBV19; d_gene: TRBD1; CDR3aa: CASRMTGEETQYF; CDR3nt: TGTGCCAGTAGGATGACAGGGGAGGAGACCCAGTACTTC
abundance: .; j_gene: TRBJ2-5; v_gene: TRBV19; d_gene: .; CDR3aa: CASKNRAGETQYF; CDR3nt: TGTGCCAGTAAGAACAGAGCGGGAGAGACCCAGTACTTC
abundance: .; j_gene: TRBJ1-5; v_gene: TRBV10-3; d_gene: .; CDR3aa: CAISEDERWPQHF; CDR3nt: TGTGCCATCAGTGAGGACGAGCGATGGCCCCAGCATTTT
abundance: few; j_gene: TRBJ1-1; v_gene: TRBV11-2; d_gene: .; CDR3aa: CASSSYDRYEDTEAFF; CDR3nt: TGTGCCAGCAGCTCATACGACAGGTATGAGGACACTGAAGCTTTCTTT
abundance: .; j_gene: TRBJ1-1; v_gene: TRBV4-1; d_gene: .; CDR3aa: CASSHPQGRDTEAFF; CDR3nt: TGCGCCAGCAGCCACCCCCAGGGCAGGGACACTGAAGCTTTCTTT
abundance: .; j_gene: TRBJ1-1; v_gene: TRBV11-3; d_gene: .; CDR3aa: CASSPSGGTEAFF; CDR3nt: TGTGCCAGCAGCCCTTCTGGGGGGACTGAAGCTTTCTTT
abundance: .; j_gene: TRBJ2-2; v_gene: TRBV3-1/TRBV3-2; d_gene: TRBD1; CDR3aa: CASSRTGTGELFF; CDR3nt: TGTGCCAGCAGCCGGACAGGGACCGGGGAGCTGTTTTTT
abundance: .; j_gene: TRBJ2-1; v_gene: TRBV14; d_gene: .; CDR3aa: CASSLPRRGRNEQFF; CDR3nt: TGTGCCAGCAGCCTCCCGCGGAGGGGTAGGAATGAGCAGTTCTTC
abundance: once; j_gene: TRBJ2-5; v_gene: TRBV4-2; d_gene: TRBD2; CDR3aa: CASSEFAGGQLPVTQYF; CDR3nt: TGTGCCAGCAGCGAGTTTGCGGGGGGGCAGTTACCCGTGACCCAGTACTTC
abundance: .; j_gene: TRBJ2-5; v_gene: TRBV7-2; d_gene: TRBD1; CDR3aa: CASSLAGTGGGQETQYF; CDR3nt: TGTGCCAGCAGCTTAGCGGGGACAGGGGGCGGCCAAGAGACCCAGTACTTC
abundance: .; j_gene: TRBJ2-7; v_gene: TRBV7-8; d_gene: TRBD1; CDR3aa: CASSPPGQRYEQYF; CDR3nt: TGTGCCAGCAGCCCGCCGGGACAGAGATACGAGCAGTACTTC
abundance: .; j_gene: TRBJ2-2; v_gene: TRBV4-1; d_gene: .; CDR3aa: CASSQKGSGNTGELFF; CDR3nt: TGCGCCAGCAGCCAAAAGGGTAGCGGGAACACCGGGGAGCTGTTTTTT
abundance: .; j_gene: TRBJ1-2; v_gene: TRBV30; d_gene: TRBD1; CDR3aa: CAWSFTGGRGYTF; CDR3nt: TGTGCCTGGAGTTTCACAGGGGGCCGGGGCTACACCTTC
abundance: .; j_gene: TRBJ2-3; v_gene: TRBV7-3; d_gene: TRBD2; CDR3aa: CASSPMNIAGRGTDTQYF; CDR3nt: TGTGCCAGCAGCCCTATGAACATAGCGGGACGAGGCACAGATACGCAGTATTTT
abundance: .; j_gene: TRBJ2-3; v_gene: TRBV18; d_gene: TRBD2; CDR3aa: CASSPLRGRVWGTDTQYF; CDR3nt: TGTGCCAGCTCACCCCTACGAGGGAGGGTTTGGGGCACAGATACGCAGTATTTT
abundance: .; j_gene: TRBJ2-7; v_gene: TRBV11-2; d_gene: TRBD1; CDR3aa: CASSSQGQGAAYEQYF; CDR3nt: TGTGCCAGCAGCTCCCAGGGACAGGGGGCCGCGTACGAGCAGTACTTC
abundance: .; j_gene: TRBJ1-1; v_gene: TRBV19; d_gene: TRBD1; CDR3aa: CASSIRPTGANTEAFF; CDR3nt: TGTGCCAGTAGCATTCGACCGACAGGGGCGAACACTGAAGCTTTCTTT
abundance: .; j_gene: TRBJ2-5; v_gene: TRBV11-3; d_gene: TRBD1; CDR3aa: CASSPRQGPERETQYF; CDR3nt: TGTGCCAGCAGCCCGAGACAGGGGCCGGAGAGGGAGACCCAGTACTTC
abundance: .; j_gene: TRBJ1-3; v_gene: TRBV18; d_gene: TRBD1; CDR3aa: CASSRLIGQGSAGNTIYF; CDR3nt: TGTGCCAGCTCACGCCTGATAGGACAGGGGAGCGCTGGAAACACCATATATTTT
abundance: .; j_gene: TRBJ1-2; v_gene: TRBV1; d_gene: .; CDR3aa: CTSSQWALANYGYTF; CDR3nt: TGCACCAGCAGCCAATGGGCGCTTGCTAACTATGGCTACACCTTC
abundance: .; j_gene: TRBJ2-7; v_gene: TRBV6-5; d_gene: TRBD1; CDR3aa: CASSYSGQGVGYEQYF; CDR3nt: TGTGCCAGCAGTTACTCGGGTCAGGGGGTCGGTTACGAGCAGTACTTC